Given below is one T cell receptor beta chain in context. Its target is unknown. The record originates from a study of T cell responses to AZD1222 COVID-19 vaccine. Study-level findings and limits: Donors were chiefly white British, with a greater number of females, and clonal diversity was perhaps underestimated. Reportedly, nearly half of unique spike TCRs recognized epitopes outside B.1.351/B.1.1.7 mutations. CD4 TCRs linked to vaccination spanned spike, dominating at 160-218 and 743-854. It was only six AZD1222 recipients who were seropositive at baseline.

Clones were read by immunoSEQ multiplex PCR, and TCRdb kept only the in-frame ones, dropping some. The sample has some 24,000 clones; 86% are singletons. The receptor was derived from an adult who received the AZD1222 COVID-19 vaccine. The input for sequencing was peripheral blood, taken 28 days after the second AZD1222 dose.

The CDR3 loop is CASSPPANSPLHF. In DNA, the CDR3 is TGTGCCAGCTCACCACCGGCTAATTCACCCCTCCACTTT. This sequence joins TRBV18 and TRBJ1-6; no clear D. Trimming removed 0 bases from V and 6 bases from J, with 3 bases in between. Per germline, CDR1 KGHSH and CDR2 LQKENI. This CDR3 has 13 amino acids.